This TCR beta chain stems from a study of T-cell memory formation after mild COVID-19. TCRdb used MiXCR to reprocess the 5' RACE reads, holding one entry per CDR3 protein. The repertoire has 110,000 to 150,000 distinct CDR3 sequences, less than 25% of them found once; the top ten carry around a quarter. CDR1 is KGHDR and CDR2 is SFDVKD in the germline V gene. V shed 3 bases and J shed 5 bases, with 15 bases lying between them. The CDR3 extends over 15 amino acids. The V call is TRBV24-1, the J call TRBJ2-5, with D perhaps matching TRBD2 (7 bases). This receptor was identified in an adult woman who had mild COVID-19 (a few samples of this study predate the infection). Cell type and time point are not known. Material for sequencing was PBMCs or a T cell subset sorted from them (not recorded which). The CDR3 spells CATSDAGEGRETQYF. CDR3 in DNA: TGTGCCACCAGTGATGCAGGGGAGGGTCGGGAGACCCAGTACTTC.